This T cell receptor (beta chain) originates from a study of blood T cells in healthy people across ages. Study-wide findings and caveats: Naive T cell percentage by flow cytometry tracked strongly with beta diversity.

The CDR3 is 16 residues long. The V gene's germline CDR1 is MGHRA and CDR2 YSYEKL. V was trimmed by 6 bases and J by 0 bases, leaving 17 bases between them. The use of a sample-barcoded 5' primer and a J-beta primer mix characterized a second PCR of about 7 to 12 cycles. Via MiXCR, TCRdb re-called the 5' RACE reads, giving one row per CDR3 protein. The table records around 1,000,000 distinct CDR3 sequences, about 23% of them present only once. Note on this clonotype: What it recognizes is unknown.

The sample was also reused in another study, on T cells of mothers and their children.

This receptor was identified in a girl aged 2 to 9 in good health. Sequenced input: blood. This chain joins TRBV4-1 and TRBJ1-2, with D perhaps TRBD1 (5 bases). The DNA for the CDR3 is TGCGCCAGCAGAAGCACAAACGCAGGGACTAACTATGGCTACACCTTC. It yields the protein CASRSTNAGTNYGYTF.